This is a list of T cell receptor beta chains from one sample in a study of naive and memory T cell subsets. Each CDR3 protein gets one entry after TCRdb re-called the 5' RACE reads with MiXCR. Among about 25,000 distinct CDR3 sequences, roughly 25% were seen once, and the ten largest hold about 1.8%. These receptors came from a female donor in good health. The CDR3 runs from the conserved cysteine through the conserved F or W. A D gene is named only where the DNA matches it firmly. For some rows the clone size is stated as once, few or many, or as a class when expanded; others skip it.

TRBJ2-2	-	many	TRBV2	TGTGCCAGCCAAAGGGGAGAGACCGGGGAGCTGTTTTTT	CASQRGETGELFF
TRBJ1-1	-	many	TRBV29-1	TGCAGCGCTACCGCCGGACAATCGAACACTGAAGCTTTCTTT	CSATAGQSNTEAFF
TRBJ1-1	-	many	TRBV7-9	TGTGCCAGCAGCACGAACATGGGGCAGGGTGGAACTGAAGCTTTCTTT	CASSTNMGQGGTEAFF
TRBJ1-1	TRBD1	medium-sized	TRBV11-2	TGTGCCAGCAGACAGGGGATGAACACTGAAGCTTTCTTT	CASRQGMNTEAFF
TRBJ2-1	-	few	TRBV29-1	TGCAGCGCCAGAGGTACACCCCTGAACGTCGATGAGCAGTTCTTC	CSARGTPLNVDEQFF
TRBJ2-3	-	many	TRBV15	TGTGCCACCAGGGGACCGGCGAGGACAGATACGCAGTATTTT	CATRGPARTDTQYF
TRBJ1-6	-	-	TRBV20-1	TGCAGTGCGCCTAGAGCAGGGGTTTACAATTCACCCCTCAACTTT	CSAPRAGVYNSPLNF
TRBJ2-5	-	-	TRBV4-3	TGCGCCAGCAGCCAAGATGAGCGGCGGGGGACCCAGTACTTC	CASSQDERRGTQYF
TRBJ1-1	TRBD1	many	TRBV20-1	TGCAGTGCTAGTCAGGGGGATACTGAAGCTTTCTTT	CSASQGDTEAFF
TRBJ2-1	TRBD1	medium-sized	TRBV20-1	TGCAGTGCGGCGTGGGACAGGGATTACAATGAGCAGTTCTTC	CSAAWDRDYNEQFF
TRBJ2-7	TRBD1	-	TRBV9	TGTGCCAGCAGCGTAGGGGGGACAGGGTTGGACGAGCAGTACTTC	CASSVGGTGLDEQYF
TRBJ2-3	TRBD2	-	TRBV29-1	TGCAGCGTTGATGGATTCCGGGGGGGCCCAGATACGCAGTATTTT	CSVDGFRGGPDTQYF
TRBJ2-7	-	many	TRBV29-1	TGCAGCGTTGCTTCAGGAGACGAGCAGTACTTC	CSVASGDEQYF
TRBJ2-5	-	medium-sized	TRBV7-9	TGTGCCAGCAGCCCTAAACGGCGGGTCGGGGAGACCCAGTACTTC	CASSPKRRVGETQYF
TRBJ2-1	-	many	TRBV7-9	TGTGCCAGCAGCTTAGAGGCTAGCCCCACCGATGAGCAGTTCTTC	CASSLEASPTDEQFF